These T cell receptor beta chains were read from a single sample in a study of cytomegalovirus exposure and HLA in healthy donors. Profiled with immunoSEQ multiplex PCR; TCRdb holds only in-frame clones, not every one. Here the sample spans some 200,000 clones, 80% to 85% being singletons. Input material: PBMCs. These receptors were taken from a man aged 45 to 65 in good health and CMV-seronegative. Both conserved end residues are part of each CDR3. Fields, in order: V gene, CDR3 protein.

TRBV5-6	CASSSAGHTQYF
TRBV27	CASSPMIAGNEQFF
TRBV14	CASSRPGTGSGTNEKLFF
TRBV6-6	CASSGGGGNTIYF
TRBV7-2	CASNIDRGRVGELFF
TRBV6-1	CASSVLAATTDTQYF
TRBV6-5	CASSYQDPGQVKYF
TRBV5-1	CASSPRTAYNEQFF
TRBV5-4	CASSLQSRANEQYF
TRBV20-1	CSAELNTEAFF
TRBV28	CASLQFTSDTQYF
TRBV28	CASSLPGDHEQYF
TRBV5-1	CASSLAQSGRAVEQFF
TRBV5-6	CASSLQGSGNTIYF
TRBV10-1	CASSEGQRNEQFF
TRBV30	CAWSVQPGVTEAFF
TRBV7-2	CASSRTPGVETQYF
TRBV27	CASSSQPRQNEQFF
TRBV14	CASSQAIGVRETQYF
TRBV10-3	CAISYRGYTGELFF
TRBV7-2	CASSLAGTGIPYEQYF
TRBV9	CASSVGVSGSSYNEQFF
TRBV7-9	CASSLVTSGYNEQFF
TRBV6-5	CASWGWRGGYEQYF
TRBV18	CASSPIAGVEQYF
TRBV5-4	CASSPPGTSLEQFF
TRBV7-6	CASSFVAGGSSGANVLTF
TRBV6-1	CASSHRQGVNIQYF
TRBV19	CASSSLAGGRQPQHF
TRBV5-6	CASSLLRQGASPTNEKLFF
TRBV18	CASSLAAGANEQYF
TRBV7-6	CASSLAVPRGTDTQYF
TRBV5-1	CASGGVEGQGAEAFF
TRBV5-4	CASSLAGGYGYTF
TRBV10-3	CAISDAVSNQPQHF
TRBV5-1	CASSFPGETQYF
TRBV9	CASSVAAGRSYGYTF
TRBV15	CATSMDRGPGYEQYF
TRBV7-2	CASSNRTGSTEAFF
TRBV6-5	CASSYGLLDYEQYF
TRBV28	CATRDRGVTNYGYTF
TRBV6-6	CASSRGETQYF